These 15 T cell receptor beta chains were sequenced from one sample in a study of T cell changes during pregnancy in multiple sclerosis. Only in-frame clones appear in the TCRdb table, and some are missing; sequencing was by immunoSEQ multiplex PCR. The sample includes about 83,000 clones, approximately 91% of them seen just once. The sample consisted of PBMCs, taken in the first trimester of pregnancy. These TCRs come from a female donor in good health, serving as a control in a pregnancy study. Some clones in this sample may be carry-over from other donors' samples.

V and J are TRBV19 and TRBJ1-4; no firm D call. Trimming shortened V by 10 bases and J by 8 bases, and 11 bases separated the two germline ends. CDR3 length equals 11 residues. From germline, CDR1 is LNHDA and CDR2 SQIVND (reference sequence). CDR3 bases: TGTGCCACACGTGGCTGGGAAAAACTGTTTTTT. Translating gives CATRGWEKLFF. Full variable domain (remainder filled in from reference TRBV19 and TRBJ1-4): DGGITQSPKYLFRKEGQNVTLSCEQNLNHDAMYWYRQDPGQGLRLIYYSQIVNDFQKGDIAEGYSVSREKKESFPLTVTSAQKNPTAFYLCATRGWEKLFFGSGTQLSVL.

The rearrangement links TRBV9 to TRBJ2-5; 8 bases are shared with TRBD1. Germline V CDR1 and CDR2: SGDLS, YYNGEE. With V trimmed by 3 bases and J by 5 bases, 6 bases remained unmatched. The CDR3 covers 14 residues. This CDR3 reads CASSAPGGAETQYF. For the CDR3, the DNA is TGTGCCAGCAGCGCCCCAGGGGGCGCTGAGACCCAGTACTTC.

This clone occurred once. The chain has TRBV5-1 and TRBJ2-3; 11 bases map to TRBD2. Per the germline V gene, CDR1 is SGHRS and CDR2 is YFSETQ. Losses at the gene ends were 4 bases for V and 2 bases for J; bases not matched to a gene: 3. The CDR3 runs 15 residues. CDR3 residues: CASSQTSGNTDTQYF. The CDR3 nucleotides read TGCGCCAGCAGCCAGACTAGCGGGAACACAGATACGCAGTATTTT.

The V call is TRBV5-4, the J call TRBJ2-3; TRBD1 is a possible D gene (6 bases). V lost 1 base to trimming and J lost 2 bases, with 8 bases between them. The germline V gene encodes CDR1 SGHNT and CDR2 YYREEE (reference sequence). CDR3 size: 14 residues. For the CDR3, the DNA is TGTGCCAGCAGCTTGAGGGGGACCACAGATACGCAGTATTTT. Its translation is CASSLRGTTDTQYF. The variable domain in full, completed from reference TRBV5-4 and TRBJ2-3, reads ETGVTQSPTHLIKTRGQQVTLRCSSQSGHNTVSWYQQALGQGPQFIFQYYREEENGRGNFPPRFSGLQFPNYSSELNVNALELDDSALYLCASSLRGTTDTQYFGPGTRLTVL.

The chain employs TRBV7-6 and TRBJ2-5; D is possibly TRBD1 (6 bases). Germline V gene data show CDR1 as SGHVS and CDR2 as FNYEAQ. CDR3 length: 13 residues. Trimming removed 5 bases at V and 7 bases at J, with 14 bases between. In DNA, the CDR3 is TGTGCCAGCAGCCTAACGGTGGGGGCGACCCAGTACTTC. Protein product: CASSLTVGATQYF.

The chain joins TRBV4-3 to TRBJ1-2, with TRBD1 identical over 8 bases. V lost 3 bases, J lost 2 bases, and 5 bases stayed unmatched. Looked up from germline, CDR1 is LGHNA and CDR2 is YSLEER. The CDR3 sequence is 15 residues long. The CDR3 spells CASSHADRANYGYTF. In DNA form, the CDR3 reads TGCGCCAGCAGCCATGCGGACAGGGCCAACTATGGCTACACCTTC.

The CDR3 reads CASSPPGTFNEQFF. CDR3 nucleotides: TGCGCCAGCAGCCCTCCTGGGACTTTCAATGAGCAGTTCTTC. The chain has TRBV4-3 and TRBJ2-1; D possibly corresponds to TRBD2 (6 bases). The ends were cut back, 4 bases at V and 6 bases at J, with 13 bases in the middle. The CDR3 loop spans 14 amino acids. The germline CDR1 and CDR2 sequences are LGHNA and YSLEER.

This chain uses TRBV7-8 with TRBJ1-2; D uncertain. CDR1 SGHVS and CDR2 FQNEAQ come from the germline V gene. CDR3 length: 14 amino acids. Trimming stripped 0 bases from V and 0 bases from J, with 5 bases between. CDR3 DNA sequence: TGTGCCAGCAGCTTAGCCCGGTCTAACTATGGCTACACCTTC. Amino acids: CASSLARSNYGYTF.

The CDR3 DNA reads as TGTGCCAGCAGTGAAGATGGGAGCGGATGGATCGATGAGACCCAGTACTTC. This sequence encodes CASSEDGSGWIDETQYF. V gene TRBV6-1 combines with J gene TRBJ2-5; D may be TRBD2 (5 bases). CDR3 length: 17 amino acids. Trimming stripped 1 base from V and 5 bases from J, with 20 bases between. CDR1 MNHNS and CDR2 SASEGT come from the germline V gene.

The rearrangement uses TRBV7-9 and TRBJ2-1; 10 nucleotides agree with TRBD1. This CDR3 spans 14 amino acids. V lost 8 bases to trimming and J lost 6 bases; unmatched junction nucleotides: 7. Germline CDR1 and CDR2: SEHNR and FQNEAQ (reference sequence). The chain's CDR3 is CASGTGTGVNEQFF. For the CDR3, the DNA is TGTGCCAGCGGAACCGGGACAGGGGTCAATGAGCAGTTCTTC.

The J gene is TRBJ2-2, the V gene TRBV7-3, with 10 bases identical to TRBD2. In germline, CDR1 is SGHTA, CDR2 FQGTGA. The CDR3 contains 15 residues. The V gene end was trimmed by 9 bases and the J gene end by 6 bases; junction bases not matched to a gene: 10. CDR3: CASSGASGSPGELFF. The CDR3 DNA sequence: TGTGCCAGTTCCGGGGCTAGCGGGAGTCCCGGGGAGCTGTTTTTT. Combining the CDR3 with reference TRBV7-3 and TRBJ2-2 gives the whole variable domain GAGVSQTPSNKVTEKGKYVELRCDPISGHTALYWYRQSLGQGPEFLIYFQGTGAADDSGLPNDRFFAVRPEGSVSTLKIQRTERGDSAVYLCASSGASGSPGELFFGEGSRLTVL.

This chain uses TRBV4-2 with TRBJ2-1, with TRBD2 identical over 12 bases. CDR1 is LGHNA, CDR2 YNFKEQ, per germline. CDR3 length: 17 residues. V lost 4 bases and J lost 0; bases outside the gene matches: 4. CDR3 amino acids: CASSRLAGGSSYNEQFF. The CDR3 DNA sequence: TGTGCCAGCAGCCGGCTAGCGGGGGGGAGCTCCTACAATGAGCAGTTCTTC.

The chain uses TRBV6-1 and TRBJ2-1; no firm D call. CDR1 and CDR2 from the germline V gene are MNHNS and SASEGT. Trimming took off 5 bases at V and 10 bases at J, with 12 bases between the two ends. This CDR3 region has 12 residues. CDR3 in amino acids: CASSPYGQEQFF. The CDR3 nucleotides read TGTGCCAGCAGTCCATATGGCCAGGAGCAGTTCTTC.

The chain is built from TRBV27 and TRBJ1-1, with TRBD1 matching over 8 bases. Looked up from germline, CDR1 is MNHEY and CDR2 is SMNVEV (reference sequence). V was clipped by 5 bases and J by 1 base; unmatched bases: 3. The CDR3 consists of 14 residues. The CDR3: CASSRTGSNTEAFF. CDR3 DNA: TGTGCCAGCAGTAGGACAGGGTCGAACACTGAAGCTTTCTTT.

The DNA for the CDR3 is TGTGCCAGCAGCCAACACCCCTTAACAGGGGGAGAGACCCAGTACTTC. This sequence encodes CASSQHPLTGGETQYF. The V gene is TRBV14, the J gene TRBJ2-5, with 8 positions matching TRBD1. Germline lookup yields CDR1 SGHDN and CDR2 FVKESK. CDR3 size: 16 residues. Trimming took 2 bases from V and 4 from J; bases not matched to a gene: 9. The whole variable domain, remainder taken from reference TRBV14 and TRBJ2-5, is EAGVTQFPSHSVIEKGQTVTLRCDPISGHDNLYWYRRVMGKEIKFLLHFVKESKQDESGMPNNRFLAERTGGTYSTLKVQPAELEDSGVYFCASSQHPLTGGETQYFGPGTRLLVL.